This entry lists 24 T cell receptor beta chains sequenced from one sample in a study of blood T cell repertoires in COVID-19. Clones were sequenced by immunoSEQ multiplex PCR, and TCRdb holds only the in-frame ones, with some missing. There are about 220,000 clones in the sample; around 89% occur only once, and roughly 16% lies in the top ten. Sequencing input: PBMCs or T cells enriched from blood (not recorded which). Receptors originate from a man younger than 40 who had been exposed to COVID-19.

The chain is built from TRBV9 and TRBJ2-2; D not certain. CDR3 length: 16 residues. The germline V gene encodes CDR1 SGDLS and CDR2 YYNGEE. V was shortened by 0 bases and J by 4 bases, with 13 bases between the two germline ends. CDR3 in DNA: TGTGCCAGCAGCGTAGTGGCCGCTGTTGGCACCGGGGAGCTGTTTTTT. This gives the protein CASSVVAAVGTGELFF.

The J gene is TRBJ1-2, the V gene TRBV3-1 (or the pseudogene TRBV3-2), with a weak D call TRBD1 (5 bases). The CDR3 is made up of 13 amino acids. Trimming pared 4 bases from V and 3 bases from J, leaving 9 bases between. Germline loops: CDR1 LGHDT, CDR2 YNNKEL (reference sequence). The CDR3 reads CASSPSGDYGYTF. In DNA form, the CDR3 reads TGTGCCAGCAGCCCCTCGGGGGACTATGGCTACACCTTC.

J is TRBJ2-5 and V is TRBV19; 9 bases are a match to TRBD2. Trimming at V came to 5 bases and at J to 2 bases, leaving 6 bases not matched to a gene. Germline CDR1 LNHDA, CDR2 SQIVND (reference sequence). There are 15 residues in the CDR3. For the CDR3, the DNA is TGTGCCAGTAGTGTGCTAGCGGGAAAACAAGAGACCCAGTACTTC. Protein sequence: CASSVLAGKQETQYF.

CDR3 bases: TGCGCCAGCAGCTCCAGAGCTTCGACGGGGAACACCGGGGAGCTGTTTTTT. This gives the protein CASSSRASTGNTGELFF. This chain connects TRBV5-1 to TRBJ2-2; D call uncertain. The CDR3 sequence is 17 residues long. Trimming pared 3 bases from V and 1 base from J, leaving 16 bases between. Germline V lookup: CDR1 SGHRS, CDR2 YFSETQ.

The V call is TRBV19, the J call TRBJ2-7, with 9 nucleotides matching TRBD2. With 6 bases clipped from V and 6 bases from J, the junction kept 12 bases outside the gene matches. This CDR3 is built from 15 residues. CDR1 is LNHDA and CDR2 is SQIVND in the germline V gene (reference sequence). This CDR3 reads CASRPGLARSSEQYF. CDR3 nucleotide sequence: TGTGCCAGTAGGCCGGGACTAGCTAGGTCAAGCGAGCAGTACTTC.

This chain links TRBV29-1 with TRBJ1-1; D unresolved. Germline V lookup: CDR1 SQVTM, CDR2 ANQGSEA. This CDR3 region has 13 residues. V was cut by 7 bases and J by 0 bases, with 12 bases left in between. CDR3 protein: CSALEQLNTEAFF. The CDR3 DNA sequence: TGCAGCGCATTGGAGCAGTTGAACACTGAAGCTTTCTTT.

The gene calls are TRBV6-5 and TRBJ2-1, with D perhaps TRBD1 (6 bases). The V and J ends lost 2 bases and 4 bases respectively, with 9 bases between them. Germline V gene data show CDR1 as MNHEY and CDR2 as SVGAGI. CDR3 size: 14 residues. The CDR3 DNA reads TGTGCCAGCAGTTACGGGACAAAATACAATGAGCAGTTCTTC. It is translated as CASSYGTKYNEQFF.

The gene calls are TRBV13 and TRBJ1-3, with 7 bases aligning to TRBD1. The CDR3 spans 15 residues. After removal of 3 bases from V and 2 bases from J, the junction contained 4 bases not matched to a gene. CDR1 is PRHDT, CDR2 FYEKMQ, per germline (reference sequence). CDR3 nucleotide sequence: TGTGCCAGCAGCTTCAGACAGGGAACTGGAAACACCATATATTTT. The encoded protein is CASSFRQGTGNTIYF.

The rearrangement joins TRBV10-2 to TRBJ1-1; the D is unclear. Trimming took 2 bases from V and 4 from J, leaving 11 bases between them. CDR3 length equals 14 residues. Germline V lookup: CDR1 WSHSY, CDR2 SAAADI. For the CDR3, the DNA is TGCGCCAGCAGTGAGGCCAGGAGGGTCACTGAAGCTTTCTTT. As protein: CASSEARRVTEAFF.

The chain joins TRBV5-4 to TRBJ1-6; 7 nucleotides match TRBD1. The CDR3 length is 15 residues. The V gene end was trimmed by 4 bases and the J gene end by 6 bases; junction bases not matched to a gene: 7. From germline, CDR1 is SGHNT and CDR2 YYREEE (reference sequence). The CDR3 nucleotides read TGTGCCAGCAGCCCAACGGGACAGCTTAATTCACCCCTCCACTTT. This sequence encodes CASSPTGQLNSPLHF.

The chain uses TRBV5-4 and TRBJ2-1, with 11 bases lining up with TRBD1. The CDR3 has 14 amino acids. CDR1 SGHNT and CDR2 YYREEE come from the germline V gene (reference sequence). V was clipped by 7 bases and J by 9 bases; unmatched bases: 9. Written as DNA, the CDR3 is TGTGCCAGCCTCCCGGGACAGGGGGTAGGTGAGCAGTTCTTC. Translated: CASLPGQGVGEQFF.

The CDR3, as DNA: TGTGCCAGCAGACGACTCGACCACGAGCAGTACTTC. Translated: CASRRLDHEQYF. The V gene is TRBV27, the J gene TRBJ2-7; the D is unclear. V was trimmed by 6 bases and J by 5 bases, leaving 11 bases between them. Looked up from germline, CDR1 is MNHEY and CDR2 is SMNVEV (reference sequence). This CDR3 is built from 12 residues.

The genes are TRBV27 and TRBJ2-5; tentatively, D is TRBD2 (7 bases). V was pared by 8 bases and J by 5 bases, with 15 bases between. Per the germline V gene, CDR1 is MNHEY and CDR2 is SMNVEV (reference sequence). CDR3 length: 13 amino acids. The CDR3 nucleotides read TGTGCCAGCGGAGGGGGGGCCGGGGAGACCCAGTACTTC. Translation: CASGGGAGETQYF.

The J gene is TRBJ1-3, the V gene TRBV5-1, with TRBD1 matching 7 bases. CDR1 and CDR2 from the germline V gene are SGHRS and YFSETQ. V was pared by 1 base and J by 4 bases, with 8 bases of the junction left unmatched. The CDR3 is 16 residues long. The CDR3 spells CASSLTETGLGNTIYF. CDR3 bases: TGCGCCAGCAGCTTGACCGAGACAGGGTTAGGAAACACCATATATTTT.

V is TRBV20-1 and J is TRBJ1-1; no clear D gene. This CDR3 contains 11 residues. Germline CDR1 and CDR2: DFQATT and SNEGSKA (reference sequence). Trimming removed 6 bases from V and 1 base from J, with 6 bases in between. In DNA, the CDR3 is TGCAGTGCCCCGAGGAACACTGAAGCTTTCTTT. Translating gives CSAPRNTEAFF.

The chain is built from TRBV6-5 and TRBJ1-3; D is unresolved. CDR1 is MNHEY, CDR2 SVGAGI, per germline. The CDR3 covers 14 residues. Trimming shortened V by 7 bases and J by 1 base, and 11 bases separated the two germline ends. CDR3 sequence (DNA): TGTGCCAGCATCCCGGTAATATCTGGAAACACCATATATTTT. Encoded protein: CASIPVISGNTIYF.

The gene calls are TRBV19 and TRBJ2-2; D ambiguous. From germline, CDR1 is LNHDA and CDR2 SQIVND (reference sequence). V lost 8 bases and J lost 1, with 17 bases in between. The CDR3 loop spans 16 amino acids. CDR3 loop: CASALRGTGNTGELFF. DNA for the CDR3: TGTGCCAGTGCCCTTCGCGGAACGGGGAACACCGGGGAGCTGTTTTTT.

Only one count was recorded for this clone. The CDR3 here is CASSLDPVNTGELFF. CDR3 DNA: TGTGCCAGCAGCTTAGATCCGGTCAACACCGGGGAGCTGTTTTTT. The gene calls are TRBV13 and TRBJ2-2; unclear D gene. The CDR3 sequence is 15 residues long. Per the germline V gene, CDR1 is PRHDT and CDR2 is FYEKMQ (reference sequence). Trimming took off 1 base at V and 2 bases at J, with 8 bases between the two ends. Based on the CDR3 plus reference TRBV13 and TRBJ2-2, the full variable domain is AAGVIQSPRHLIKEKRETATLKCYPIPRHDTVYWYQQGPGQDPQFLISFYEKMQSDKGSIPDRFSAQQFSDYHSELNMSSLELGDSALYFCASSLDPVNTGELFFGEGSRLTVL.

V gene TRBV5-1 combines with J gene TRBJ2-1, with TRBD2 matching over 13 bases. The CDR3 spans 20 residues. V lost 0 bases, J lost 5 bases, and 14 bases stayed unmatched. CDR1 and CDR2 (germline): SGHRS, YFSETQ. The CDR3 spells CASSLVRVLDGTSGDNEQFF. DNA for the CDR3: TGCGCCAGCAGCTTGGTACGGGTTTTAGATGGGACTAGCGGGGACAATGAGCAGTTCTTC.

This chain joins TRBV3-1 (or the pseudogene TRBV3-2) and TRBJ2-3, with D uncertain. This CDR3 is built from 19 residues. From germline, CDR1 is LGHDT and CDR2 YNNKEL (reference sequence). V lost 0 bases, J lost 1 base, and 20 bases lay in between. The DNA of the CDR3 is TGTGCCAGCAGCCAAGACAGACTTCTTTTGGTAGAGCGCACAGATACGCAGTATTTT. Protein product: CASSQDRLLLVERTDTQYF.

Here the CDR3 reads CASSLVVASGDQQFF. DNA of the CDR3: TGTGCCAGCAGCTTAGTGGTAGCTAGCGGGGATCAGCAGTTCTTC. This chain links TRBV7-2 with TRBJ2-1; 9 bases are a match to TRBD2. J lost 11 bases, V lost 1 base, and 9 bases had no gene match. This CDR3 has 15 residues. The germline V gene has CDR1 SGHTA and CDR2 FQGNSA.

The CDR3 sequence: CASSYSRETQETQYF. The CDR3 nucleotides are TGTGCCAGCAGTTACTCGAGGGAGACCCAAGAGACCCAGTACTTC. The V gene is TRBV6-5, the J gene TRBJ2-5, with D tentatively TRBD2 (5 bases). V was cut by 0 bases and J by 1 base, with 9 bases left in between. The germline V gene encodes CDR1 MNHEY and CDR2 SVGAGI. The length of the CDR3 is 15 residues.

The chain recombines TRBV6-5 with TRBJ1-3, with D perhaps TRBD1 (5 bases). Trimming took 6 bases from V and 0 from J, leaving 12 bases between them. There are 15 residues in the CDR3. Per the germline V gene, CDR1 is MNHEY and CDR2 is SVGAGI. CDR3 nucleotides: TGTGCCAGCAGCCTGACAGCATCCTCTGGAAACACCATATATTTT. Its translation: CASSLTASSGNTIYF.

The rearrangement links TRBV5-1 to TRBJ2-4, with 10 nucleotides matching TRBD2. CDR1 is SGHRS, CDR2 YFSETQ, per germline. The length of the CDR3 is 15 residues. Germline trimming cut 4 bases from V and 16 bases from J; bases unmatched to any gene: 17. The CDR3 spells CASSALGTSVQSAYF. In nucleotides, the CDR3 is TGCGCCAGCAGCGCCCTCGGGACTAGCGTCCAGTCCGCCTACTTC.